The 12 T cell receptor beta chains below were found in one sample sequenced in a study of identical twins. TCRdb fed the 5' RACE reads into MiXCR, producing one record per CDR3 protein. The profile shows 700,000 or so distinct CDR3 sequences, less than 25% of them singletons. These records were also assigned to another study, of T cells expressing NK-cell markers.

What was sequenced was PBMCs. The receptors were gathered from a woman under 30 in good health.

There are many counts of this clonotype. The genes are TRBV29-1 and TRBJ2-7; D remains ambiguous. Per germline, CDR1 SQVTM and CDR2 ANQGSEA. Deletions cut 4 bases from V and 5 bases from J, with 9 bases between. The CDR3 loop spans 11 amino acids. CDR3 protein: CSVALGHEQYF. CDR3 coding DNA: TGCAGCGTTGCACTGGGTCACGAGCAGTACTTC.

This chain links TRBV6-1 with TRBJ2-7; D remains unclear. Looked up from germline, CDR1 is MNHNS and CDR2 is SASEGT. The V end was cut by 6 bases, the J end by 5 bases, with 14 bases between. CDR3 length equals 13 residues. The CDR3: CASSPSRRDEQYF. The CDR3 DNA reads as TGTGCCAGCAGCCCTTCTAGAAGGGACGAGCAGTACTTC.

This CDR3 reads CASDGVDDEQFF. The CDR3 DNA is TGTGCTAGTGACGGGGTGGACGATGAGCAGTTCTTC. The chain couples TRBV12-5 to TRBJ2-1; perhaps TRBD2 as D (5 bases). Per germline, CDR1 LGHNT and CDR2 FRNRAP. Between the trimmed V and J ends, which lost 7 bases and 8 bases, there was a span of 12 bases. The CDR3 runs to 12 residues.

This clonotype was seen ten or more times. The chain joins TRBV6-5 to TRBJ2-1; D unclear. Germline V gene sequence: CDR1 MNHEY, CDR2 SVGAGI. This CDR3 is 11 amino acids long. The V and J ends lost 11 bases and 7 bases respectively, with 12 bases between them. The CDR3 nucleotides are TGTGCCTCGACCTTTAGGAATGAGCAGTTCTTC. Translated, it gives CASTFRNEQFF.

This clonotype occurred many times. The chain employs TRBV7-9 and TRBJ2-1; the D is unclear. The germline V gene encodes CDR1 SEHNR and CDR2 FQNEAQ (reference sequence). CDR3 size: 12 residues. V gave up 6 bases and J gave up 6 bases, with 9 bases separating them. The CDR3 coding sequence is TGTGCCAGCAGTTTCTGGAGCAATGAGCAGTTCTTC. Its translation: CASSFWSNEQFF.

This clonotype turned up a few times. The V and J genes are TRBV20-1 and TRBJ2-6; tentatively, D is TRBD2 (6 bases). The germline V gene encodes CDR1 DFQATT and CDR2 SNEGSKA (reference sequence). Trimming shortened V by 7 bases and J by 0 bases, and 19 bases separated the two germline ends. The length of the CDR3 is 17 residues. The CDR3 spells CSVAMLSGGSGANVLTF. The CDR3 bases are TGCAGTGTCGCAATGTTGTCCGGGGGCTCTGGGGCCAACGTCCTGACTTTC.

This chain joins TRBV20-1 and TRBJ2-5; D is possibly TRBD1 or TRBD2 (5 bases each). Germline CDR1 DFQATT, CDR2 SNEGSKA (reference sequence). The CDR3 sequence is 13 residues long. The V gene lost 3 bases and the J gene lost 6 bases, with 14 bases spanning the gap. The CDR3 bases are TGCAGTGCTAGCTGGGGGTGGGGAAAGACCCAGTACTTC. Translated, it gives CSASWGWGKTQYF.

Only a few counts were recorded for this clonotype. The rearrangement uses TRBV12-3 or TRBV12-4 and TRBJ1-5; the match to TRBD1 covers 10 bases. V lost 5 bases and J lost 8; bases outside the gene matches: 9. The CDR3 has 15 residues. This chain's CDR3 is CASSPMGQGRKPQHF. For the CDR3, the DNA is TGTGCCAGCAGTCCTATGGGACAGGGGAGAAAGCCCCAGCATTTT.

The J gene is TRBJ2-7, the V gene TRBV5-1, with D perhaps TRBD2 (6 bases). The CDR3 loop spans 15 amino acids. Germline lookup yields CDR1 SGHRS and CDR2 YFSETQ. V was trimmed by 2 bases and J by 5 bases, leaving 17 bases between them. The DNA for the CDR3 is TGCGCCAGCAGCTTCGGGGGAAATGGGCCGAACGAGCAGTACTTC. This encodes CASSFGGNGPNEQYF.

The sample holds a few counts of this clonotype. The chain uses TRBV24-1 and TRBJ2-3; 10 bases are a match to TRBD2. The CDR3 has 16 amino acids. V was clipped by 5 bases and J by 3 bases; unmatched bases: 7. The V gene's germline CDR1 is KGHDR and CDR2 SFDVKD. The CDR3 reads CATSVGRAGGTDTQYF. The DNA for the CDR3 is TGTGCCACCAGTGTGGGTCGAGCGGGAGGGACAGATACGCAGTATTTT.

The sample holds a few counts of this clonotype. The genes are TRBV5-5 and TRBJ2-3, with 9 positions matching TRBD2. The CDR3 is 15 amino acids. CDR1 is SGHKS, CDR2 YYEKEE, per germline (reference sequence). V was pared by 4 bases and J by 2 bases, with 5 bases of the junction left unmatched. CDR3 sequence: CASSTTSGDTDTQYF. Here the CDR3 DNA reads TGTGCCAGCAGCACGACTAGCGGAGACACAGATACGCAGTATTTT.

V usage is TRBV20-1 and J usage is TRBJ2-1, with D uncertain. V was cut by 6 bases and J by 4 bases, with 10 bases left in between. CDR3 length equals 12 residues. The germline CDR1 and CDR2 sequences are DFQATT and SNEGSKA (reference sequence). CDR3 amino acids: CSAHSAYNEQFF. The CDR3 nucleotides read TGCAGTGCCCATTCGGCTTACAATGAGCAGTTCTTC.